A selection of T cell receptor beta chains follows, all from one sample in a study of human T cells and chemical hapten exposure. One entry per CDR3 protein results from TCRdb running MiXCR on the RACE reads. The table records under 450,000 distinct CDR3 sequences, 4.8% of them present only once. This material consisted of whole blood, taken in connection with sensitization to the hapten diphenylcyclopropenone (DPC). These receptors were taken from a woman in her fifties or sixties with alopecia areata. Some clones in this sample may be carry-over from other donors' samples. CDR3s include the opening cysteine and the closing phenylalanine or tryptophan. Fields, in order: clone size, D gene, V gene, J gene, CDR3 DNA, CDR3 protein. D genes are given only for firm matches. Size values are once, few and many counts, or a class for expanded clones, and some rows have none.

abundance: -
d_gene: -
v_gene: TRBV15
j_gene: TRBJ2-3
CDR3nt: TGTGCCACCAGCAGACCAGGAGGCACAGATACGCAGTATTTT
CDR3aa: CATSRPGGTDTQYF

abundance: many
d_gene: TRBD1
v_gene: TRBV5-1
j_gene: TRBJ2-1
CDR3nt: TGCGCCAGCAGCTTGGCGGGACAGGGGTATACCTACAATGAGCAGTTCTTC
CDR3aa: CASSLAGQGYTYNEQFF

abundance: many
d_gene: TRBD2
v_gene: TRBV6-2/TRBV6-3
j_gene: TRBJ2-3
CDR3nt: TGTGCCAGCAGTTATACGGCGGGAGGATTCACAGATACGCAGTATTTT
CDR3aa: CASSYTAGGFTDTQYF

abundance: -
d_gene: -
v_gene: TRBV7-3
j_gene: TRBJ2-3
CDR3nt: TGTGCCAGCAGCTCATCCCCCGGGGTCACAGATACGCAGTATTTT
CDR3aa: CASSSSPGVTDTQYF

abundance: few
d_gene: -
v_gene: TRBV27
j_gene: TRBJ1-2
CDR3nt: TGTGCCAGCAGTTCCCGACAGCTTCCTAACTATGGCTACACCTTC
CDR3aa: CASSSRQLPNYGYTF

abundance: -
d_gene: TRBD2
v_gene: TRBV6-5
j_gene: TRBJ2-1
CDR3nt: TGTGCCAGCAGTCTCGGACTAGCGGGACGTAATGAGCAGTTCTTC
CDR3aa: CASSLGLAGRNEQFF

abundance: many
d_gene: TRBD1
v_gene: TRBV6-2/TRBV6-3
j_gene: TRBJ1-2
CDR3nt: TGTGCCAGCAGTTCCTTCTCGACAGGGGAAGACTATGGCTACACCTTC
CDR3aa: CASSSFSTGEDYGYTF

abundance: many
d_gene: -
v_gene: TRBV5-1
j_gene: TRBJ1-1
CDR3nt: TGCGCCAGCACGGGGCAGGGGAACACTGAAGCTTTCTTT
CDR3aa: CASTGQGNTEAFF

abundance: -
d_gene: -
v_gene: TRBV12-3/TRBV12-4
j_gene: TRBJ2-2
CDR3nt: TGTGCCAGCAGTTTTAAGGGGTCCGGGGAGCTGTTTTTT
CDR3aa: CASSFKGSGELFF

abundance: few
d_gene: -
v_gene: TRBV3-1
j_gene: TRBJ1-1
CDR3nt: TGTGCCAGCAGCCAAGTTCGGGGGCGCATGAACACTGAAGCTTTCTTT
CDR3aa: CASSQVRGRMNTEAFF

abundance: many
d_gene: -
v_gene: TRBV7-9
j_gene: TRBJ2-6
CDR3nt: TGTGCCAGCAGCTTCGTACAGAAGGACTCTGGGGCCAACGTCCTGACTTTC
CDR3aa: CASSFVQKDSGANVLTF

abundance: many
d_gene: -
v_gene: TRBV29-1
j_gene: TRBJ1-2
CDR3nt: TGCAGCCACCGGGAGACGGGGGACTATGGCTACACCTTC
CDR3aa: CSHRETGDYGYTF

abundance: -
d_gene: -
v_gene: TRBV7-9
j_gene: TRBJ2-7
CDR3nt: TGTGCCAGCAGCCTAGCGACGGACCCCTACGAGCAGTACTTC
CDR3aa: CASSLATDPYEQYF

abundance: -
d_gene: -
v_gene: TRBV6-5
j_gene: TRBJ1-4
CDR3nt: TGTGCCAGCAGTTATAGGGGGGTAGAAAAACTGTTTTTT
CDR3aa: CASSYRGVEKLFF

abundance: few
d_gene: -
v_gene: TRBV28
j_gene: TRBJ2-7
CDR3nt: TGTGCCAGCTCGACTCCAACAATCCCCGCCTACGAGCAGTACTTC
CDR3aa: CASSTPTIPAYEQYF

abundance: many
d_gene: TRBD2
v_gene: TRBV5-4
j_gene: TRBJ2-1
CDR3nt: TGTGCCAGCAGCTTGGCCGGGGGGGTCCATGAGCAGTTCTTC
CDR3aa: CASSLAGGVHEQFF

abundance: -
d_gene: -
v_gene: TRBV21-1
j_gene: TRBJ2-2
CDR3nt: TGTGCCAGCAGCAAAGAGGCGGGTGGGACCGGGGAGCTGTTTTTT
CDR3aa: CASSKEAGGTGELFF

abundance: few
d_gene: TRBD1
v_gene: TRBV3-1
j_gene: TRBJ2-2
CDR3nt: TGTGCCAGCAGCCAACGACAGGGGTTTTCGAACACCGGGGAGCTGTTTTTT
CDR3aa: CASSQRQGFSNTGELFF

abundance: many
d_gene: TRBD1
v_gene: TRBV28
j_gene: TRBJ2-7
CDR3nt: TGTGCCATCAAGGCCGGGACAGTATACGAGCAGTACTTC
CDR3aa: CAIKAGTVYEQYF

abundance: many
d_gene: -
v_gene: TRBV4-1
j_gene: TRBJ2-7
CDR3nt: TGCGCCAGCAGCCCCCACGGGGGGCCCTACGAGCAGTACTTC
CDR3aa: CASSPHGGPYEQYF

abundance: few
d_gene: -
v_gene: TRBV14
j_gene: TRBJ2-3
CDR3nt: TGTGCCAGCAGCCAAGATCTAAGCGGACAGAGTACGCAGTATTTT
CDR3aa: CASSQDLSGQSTQYF

abundance: few
d_gene: TRBD1
v_gene: TRBV5-1
j_gene: TRBJ1-2
CDR3nt: TGCGCCAGCAGCCCCCCGGACAGGAGGGGTGGCTACACCTTC
CDR3aa: CASSPPDRRGGYTF

abundance: few
d_gene: TRBD2
v_gene: TRBV20-1
j_gene: TRBJ2-1
CDR3nt: TGCAGTGCTAGAGATTCGGGACTAGCGGGAGGGCCTGATGAGCAGTTCTTC
CDR3aa: CSARDSGLAGGPDEQFF

abundance: -
d_gene: -
v_gene: TRBV25-1
j_gene: TRBJ2-5
CDR3nt: TGTGCCAGCAGTGAACGGGGGCAGCAAGAGACCCAGTACTTC
CDR3aa: CASSERGQQETQYF

abundance: few
d_gene: -
v_gene: TRBV27
j_gene: TRBJ1-5
CDR3nt: TGTGCCAGCAGTTTGGCGGGACTGCGCAATCAGCCCCAGCATTTT
CDR3aa: CASSLAGLRNQPQHF

abundance: many
d_gene: TRBD2
v_gene: TRBV4-3
j_gene: TRBJ2-3
CDR3nt: TGCGCCAGCAGCCAAGAAGGCAGCGGGAGGGATACGCAGTATTTT
CDR3aa: CASSQEGSGRDTQYF

abundance: -
d_gene: -
v_gene: TRBV30
j_gene: TRBJ1-1
CDR3nt: TGTGCCTGGAGTGCAACTATGAACACTGAAGCTTTCTTT
CDR3aa: CAWSATMNTEAFF

abundance: many
d_gene: TRBD2
v_gene: TRBV7-8
j_gene: TRBJ2-3
CDR3nt: TGTGCCAGCAGCCCGGGACTAGCGGGAGCCCTAGACACAGATACGCAGTATTTT
CDR3aa: CASSPGLAGALDTDTQYF

abundance: many
d_gene: TRBD1
v_gene: TRBV14
j_gene: TRBJ2-7
CDR3nt: TGTGCCAGCAGCCAAGAAAACTCGGGACAGGGAGCCTACGAGCAGTACTTC
CDR3aa: CASSQENSGQGAYEQYF

abundance: few
d_gene: TRBD2
v_gene: TRBV18
j_gene: TRBJ2-5
CDR3nt: TGTGCCAGCTCCCCCACCGGCGGGAGGCAAGAGACCCAGTACTTC
CDR3aa: CASSPTGGRQETQYF

abundance: many
d_gene: TRBD2
v_gene: TRBV7-6
j_gene: TRBJ2-3
CDR3nt: TGTGCCAGCAGCTTACCTCGGACTAGCGGGACCGCTGATACGCAGTATTTT
CDR3aa: CASSLPRTSGTADTQYF

abundance: few
d_gene: -
v_gene: TRBV29-1
j_gene: TRBJ2-5
CDR3nt: TGCAGCGTTGCCCGGGACGTTGGTAGCCAGTACTTC
CDR3aa: CSVARDVGSQYF

abundance: many
d_gene: -
v_gene: TRBV14
j_gene: TRBJ1-1
CDR3nt: TGTGCCAGCAGACATGACAAATCACCCCAAAGGGACACTGAAGCTTTCTTT
CDR3aa: CASRHDKSPQRDTEAFF

abundance: many
d_gene: -
v_gene: TRBV13
j_gene: TRBJ1-4
CDR3nt: TGTGCCAGCAGCTCCCGACAGCAGAATGAAAAACTGTTTTTT
CDR3aa: CASSSRQQNEKLFF

abundance: -
d_gene: TRBD2
v_gene: TRBV7-9
j_gene: TRBJ2-7
CDR3nt: TGTGCCAGCAGCTTAACTAGCGGGGGAATATACGAGCAGTACTTC
CDR3aa: CASSLTSGGIYEQYF

abundance: few
d_gene: TRBD1
v_gene: TRBV2
j_gene: TRBJ1-1
CDR3nt: TGTGCCAGCAGCAACAGGGGGCAAGTGAATGAAGCTTTCTTT
CDR3aa: CASSNRGQVNEAFF

abundance: many
d_gene: -
v_gene: TRBV28
j_gene: TRBJ2-3
CDR3nt: TGTGCCAGCCTGGGCGGAAGGAGCACAGATACGCAGTATTTT
CDR3aa: CASLGGRSTDTQYF

abundance: few
d_gene: TRBD1
v_gene: TRBV5-1
j_gene: TRBJ2-3
CDR3nt: TGCGCCAGCAGCTTGGGGACAGGGGCCCGCACAGATACGCAGTATTTT
CDR3aa: CASSLGTGARTDTQYF

abundance: -
d_gene: TRBD2
v_gene: TRBV6-2/TRBV6-3
j_gene: TRBJ2-7
CDR3nt: TGTGCCAGCAACCATGGCGGGAGGGCCTACGAGCAGTACTTC
CDR3aa: CASNHGGRAYEQYF

abundance: many
d_gene: -
v_gene: TRBV28
j_gene: TRBJ1-5
CDR3nt: TGTGCCAGCAGTGCTCAGATAATCCTAGCTCAGCCCCAGCATTTT
CDR3aa: CASSAQIILAQPQHF

abundance: -
d_gene: -
v_gene: TRBV10-3
j_gene: TRBJ2-3
CDR3nt: TGTGCCATCACGGCGACTAGAACAGATACGCAGTATTTT
CDR3aa: CAITATRTDTQYF

abundance: -
d_gene: TRBD1
v_gene: TRBV29-1
j_gene: TRBJ2-7
CDR3nt: TGCAGCGTTGGAGGGACAGCTTCCTACGAGCAGTACTTC
CDR3aa: CSVGGTASYEQYF

abundance: many
d_gene: TRBD2
v_gene: TRBV25-1
j_gene: TRBJ2-1
CDR3nt: TGTGCCAGCAGTGAATGGGTCCGAGCGGGAGGATACAATGAGCAGTTCTTC
CDR3aa: CASSEWVRAGGYNEQFF

abundance: many
d_gene: TRBD2
v_gene: TRBV24-1
j_gene: TRBJ2-1
CDR3nt: TGTGCCACCAGTGACCCTGGGACTAGCGGGAGTCTCAATGAGCAGTTCTTC
CDR3aa: CATSDPGTSGSLNEQFF

abundance: -
d_gene: TRBD1
v_gene: TRBV7-9
j_gene: TRBJ1-2
CDR3nt: TGTGCCAGCAGCCGACAGGGGGTACAGTATGGCTACACCTTC
CDR3aa: CASSRQGVQYGYTF

abundance: -
d_gene: TRBD1
v_gene: TRBV6-4
j_gene: TRBJ1-4
CDR3nt: TGTGCCAGCAGGACGACAGGGTTTGGGGAAAAACTGTTTTTT
CDR3aa: CASRTTGFGEKLFF